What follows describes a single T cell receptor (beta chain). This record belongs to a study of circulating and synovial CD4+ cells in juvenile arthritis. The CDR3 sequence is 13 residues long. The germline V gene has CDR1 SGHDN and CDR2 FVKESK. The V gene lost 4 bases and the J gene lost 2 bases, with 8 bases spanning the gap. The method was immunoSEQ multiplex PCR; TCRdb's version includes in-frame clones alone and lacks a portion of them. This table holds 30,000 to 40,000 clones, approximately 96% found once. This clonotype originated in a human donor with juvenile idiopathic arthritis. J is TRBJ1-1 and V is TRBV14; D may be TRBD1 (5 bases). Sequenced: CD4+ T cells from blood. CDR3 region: CASSRGLNTEAFF. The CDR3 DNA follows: TGTGCCAGCAGCCGGGGCTTAAACACTGAAGCTTTCTTT.